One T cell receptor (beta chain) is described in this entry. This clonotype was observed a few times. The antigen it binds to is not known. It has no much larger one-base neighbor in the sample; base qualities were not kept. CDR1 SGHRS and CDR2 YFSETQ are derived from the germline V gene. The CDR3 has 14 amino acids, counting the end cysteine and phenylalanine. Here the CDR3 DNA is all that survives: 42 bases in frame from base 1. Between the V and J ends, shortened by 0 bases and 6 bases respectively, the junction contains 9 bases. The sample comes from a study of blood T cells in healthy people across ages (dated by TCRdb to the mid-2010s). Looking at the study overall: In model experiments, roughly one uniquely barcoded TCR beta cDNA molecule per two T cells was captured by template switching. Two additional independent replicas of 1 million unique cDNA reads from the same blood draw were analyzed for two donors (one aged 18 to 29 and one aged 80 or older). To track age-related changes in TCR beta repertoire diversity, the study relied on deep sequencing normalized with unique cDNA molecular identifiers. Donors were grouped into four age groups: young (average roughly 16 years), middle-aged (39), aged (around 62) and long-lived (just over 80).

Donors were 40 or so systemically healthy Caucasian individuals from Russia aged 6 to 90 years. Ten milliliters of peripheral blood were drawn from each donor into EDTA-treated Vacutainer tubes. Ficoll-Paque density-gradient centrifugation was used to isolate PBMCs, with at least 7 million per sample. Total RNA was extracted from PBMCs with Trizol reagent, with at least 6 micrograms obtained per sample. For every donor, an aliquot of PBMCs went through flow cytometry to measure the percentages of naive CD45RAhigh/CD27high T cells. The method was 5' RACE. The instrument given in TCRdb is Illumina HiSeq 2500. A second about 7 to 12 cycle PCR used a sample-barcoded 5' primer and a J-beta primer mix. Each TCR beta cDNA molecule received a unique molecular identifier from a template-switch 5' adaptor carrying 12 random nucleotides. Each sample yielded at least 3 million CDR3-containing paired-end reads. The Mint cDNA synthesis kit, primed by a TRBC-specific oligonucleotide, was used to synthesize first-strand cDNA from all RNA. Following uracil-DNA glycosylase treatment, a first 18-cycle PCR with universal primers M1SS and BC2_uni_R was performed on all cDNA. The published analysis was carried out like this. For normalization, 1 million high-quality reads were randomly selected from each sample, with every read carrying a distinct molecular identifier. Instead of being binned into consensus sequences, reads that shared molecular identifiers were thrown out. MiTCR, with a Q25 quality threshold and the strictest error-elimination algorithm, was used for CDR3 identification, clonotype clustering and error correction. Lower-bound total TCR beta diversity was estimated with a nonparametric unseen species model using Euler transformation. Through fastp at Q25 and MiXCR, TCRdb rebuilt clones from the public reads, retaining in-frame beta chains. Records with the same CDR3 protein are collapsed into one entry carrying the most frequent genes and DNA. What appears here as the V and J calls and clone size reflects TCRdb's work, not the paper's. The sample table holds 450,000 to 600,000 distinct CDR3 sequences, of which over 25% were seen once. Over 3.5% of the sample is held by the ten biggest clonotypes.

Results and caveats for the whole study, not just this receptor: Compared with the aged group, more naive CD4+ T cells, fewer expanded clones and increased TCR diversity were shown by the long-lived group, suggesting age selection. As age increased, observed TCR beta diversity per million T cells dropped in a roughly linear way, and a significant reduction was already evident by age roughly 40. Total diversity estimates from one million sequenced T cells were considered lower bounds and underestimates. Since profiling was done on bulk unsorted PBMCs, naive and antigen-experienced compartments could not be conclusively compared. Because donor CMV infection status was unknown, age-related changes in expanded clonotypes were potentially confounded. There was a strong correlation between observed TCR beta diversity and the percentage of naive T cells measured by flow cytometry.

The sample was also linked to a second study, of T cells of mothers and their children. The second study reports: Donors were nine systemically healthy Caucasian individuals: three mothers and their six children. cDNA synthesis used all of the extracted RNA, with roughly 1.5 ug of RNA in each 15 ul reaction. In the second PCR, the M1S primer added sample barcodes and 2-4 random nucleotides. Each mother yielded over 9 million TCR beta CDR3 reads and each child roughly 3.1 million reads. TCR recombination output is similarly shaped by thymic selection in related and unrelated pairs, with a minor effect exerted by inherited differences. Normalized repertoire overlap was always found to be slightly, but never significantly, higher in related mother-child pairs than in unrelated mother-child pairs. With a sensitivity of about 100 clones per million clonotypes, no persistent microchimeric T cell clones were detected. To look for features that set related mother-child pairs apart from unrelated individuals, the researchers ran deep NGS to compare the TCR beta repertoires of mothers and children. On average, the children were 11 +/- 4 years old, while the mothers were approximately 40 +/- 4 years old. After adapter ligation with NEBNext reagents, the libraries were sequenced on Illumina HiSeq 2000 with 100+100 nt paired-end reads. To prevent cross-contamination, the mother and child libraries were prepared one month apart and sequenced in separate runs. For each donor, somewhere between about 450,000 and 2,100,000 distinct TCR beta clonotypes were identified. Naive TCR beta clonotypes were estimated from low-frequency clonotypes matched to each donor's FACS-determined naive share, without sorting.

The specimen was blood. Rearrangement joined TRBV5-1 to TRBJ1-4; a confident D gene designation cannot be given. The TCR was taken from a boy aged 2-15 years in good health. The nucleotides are TGCGCCAGCAGCTTGGAGGTCCGAGATGAAAAACTGTTTTTT. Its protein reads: CASSLEVRDEKLFF.